Presented here are 24 T cell receptor beta chains from one specimen sequenced in a study of T cell clonotyping in hematopoietic cell transplantation. Measured with immunoSEQ multiplex PCR; TCRdb has only the in-frame clones, and not every one. The data contain 9,000 to 13,000 clones, about 75% of them singletons. This specimen consisted of PBMCs, obtained 30 days after allogeneic stem cell transplant. These receptors were collected from a female patient in her thirties or forties who had an allogeneic stem cell transplant from a related donor, so T cells may come from the graft donor. Some clones in this sample may be carry-over from other donors' samples.

This sequence joins TRBV9 and TRBJ2-3, with 7 bases aligning to TRBD2. V gave up 3 bases and J gave up 3 bases; unmatched junction bases: 7. This CDR3 has 15 amino acids. Germline V gene data show CDR1 as SGDLS and CDR2 as YYNGEE. CDR3 sequence: CASSGAGVRTDTQYF. CDR3 DNA sequence: TGTGCCAGCAGCGGGGCGGGAGTGAGGACAGATACGCAGTATTTT. Looking up the rest from reference TRBV9 and TRBJ2-3 gives the full variable domain: DSGVTQTPKHLITATGQRVTLRCSPRSGDLSVYWYQQSLDQGLQFLIQYYNGEERAKGNILERFSAQQFPDLHSELNLSSLELGDSALYFCASSGAGVRTDTQYFGPGTRLTVL.

The V call is TRBV5-6, the J call TRBJ2-1; D tentatively reads TRBD1 or TRBD2 (5 bases each). Germline values: CDR1 SGHDT, CDR2 YYEEEE. The CDR3 contains 12 residues. Trimming pared 0 bases from V and 7 bases from J, leaving 5 bases between. Written as DNA, the CDR3 is TGTGCCAGCAGCTTGGGGGGGAATGAGCAGTTCTTC. Its translation: CASSLGGNEQFF. Full variable domain (outside the CDR3, taken from reference TRBV5-6 and TRBJ2-1): DAGVTQSPTHLIKTRGQQVTLRCSPKSGHDTVSWYQQALGQGPQFIFQYYEEEERQRGNFPDRFSGHQFPNYSSELNVNALLLGDSALYLCASSLGGNEQFFGPGTRLTVL.

This clone was seen once. The chain recombines TRBV5-4 with TRBJ2-7; no reliable D call. Germline CDR1 is SGHNT and CDR2 is YYREEE (reference sequence). V dropped 0 bases and J dropped 2 bases, with 6 bases sitting between them. The CDR3 is made up of 13 amino acids. The CDR3 reads CASSLEAPYEQYF. The CDR3 region has the DNA TGTGCCAGCAGCTTGGAGGCTCCCTACGAGCAGTACTTC. Supplemented by reference TRBV5-4 and TRBJ2-7, the full variable domain reads ETGVTQSPTHLIKTRGQQVTLRCSSQSGHNTVSWYQQALGQGPQFIFQYYREEENGRGNFPPRFSGLQFPNYSSELNVNALELDDSALYLCASSLEAPYEQYFGPGTRLTVT.

This sequence joins TRBV11-3 and TRBJ2-1, with D perhaps matching TRBD1 or TRBD2 (6 bases each). Germline values: CDR1 SGHNT, CDR2 YENEEA. The CDR3 has 16 residues. Trimming stripped 3 bases from V and 5 bases from J, with 17 bases between. In DNA form, the CDR3 reads TGTGCCAGCAGCTTGGGGGGCCGGGTCGGAAACAATGAGCAGTTCTTC. Translated, it gives CASSLGGRVGNNEQFF.

The gene calls are TRBV11-2 and TRBJ2-7, with 7 bases matching TRBD1. The CDR3 has 15 amino acids. The V segment lost 7 bases and the J segment 4 bases; nucleotides outside the gene matches: 13. Germline V gene sequence: CDR1 SGHAT, CDR2 FQNNGV. CDR3 DNA sequence: TGTGCCAGCACCGCAGGGGGAACCCCTTCGTACGAGCAGTACTTC. Translating gives CASTAGGTPSYEQYF. The full variable domain, rest sourced from reference TRBV11-2 and TRBJ2-7, is EAGVAQSPRYKIIEKRQSVAFWCNPISGHATLYWYQQILGQGPKLLIQFQNNGVVDDSQLPKDRFSAERLKGVDSTLKIQPAKLEDSAVYLCASTAGGTPSYEQYFGPGTRLTVT.

This clone turned up a few times. V usage is TRBV30 and J usage is TRBJ1-1; D remains ambiguous. V lost 2 bases and J 6 bases, leaving 10 bases between the germline ends. CDR1 is GTSNPN, CDR2 SVGIG, per germline (reference sequence). The CDR3 runs to 12 residues. This CDR3 reads CAWSWSNPEAFF. CDR3 DNA sequence: TGTGCCTGGAGTTGGTCTAATCCTGAAGCTTTCTTT.

The chain links TRBV19 to TRBJ2-1; 9 nucleotides agree with TRBD1. The CDR3 consists of 16 residues. Germline CDR1 reads LNHDA; CDR2 reads SQIVND (reference sequence). V was clipped by 7 bases and J by 6 bases; unmatched bases: 13. The CDR3 reads CASKPSGQGISNEQFF. The CDR3 DNA is TGTGCCAGTAAACCATCGGGACAGGGTATCAGCAATGAGCAGTTCTTC.

This chain joins TRBV4-1 and TRBJ2-7; D is perhaps TRBD1 (6 bases). From germline, CDR1 is MGHRA and CDR2 YSYEKL. The CDR3 consists of 13 residues. Trimming removed 1 base from V and 3 bases from J, with 7 bases in between. Here the CDR3 reads CASSQAQGYEQYF. The CDR3 DNA sequence: TGCGCCAGCAGCCAAGCACAGGGCTACGAGCAGTACTTC.

This chain connects TRBV7-9 to TRBJ2-7, with TRBD1 matching 7 bases. The length of the CDR3 is 13 residues. Germline assignment: CDR1 SEHNR and CDR2 FQNEAQ (reference sequence). V lost 6 bases, J lost 3 bases, and 5 bases stayed unmatched. CDR3 sequence: CASRSTGSYEQYF. The CDR3 DNA is TGTGCCAGCAGGTCGACAGGGAGCTACGAGCAGTACTTC.

Relative to its sample, this clone is medium-sized. The chain employs TRBV11-3 and TRBJ2-7, with 8 bases aligning to TRBD1. The CDR3 length is 14 residues. The junction had 10 bases not matched to a gene; V was cut back by 5 bases and J by 7 bases. Germline V lookup: CDR1 SGHNT, CDR2 YENEEA. The CDR3, as DNA: TGTGCCAGCAGCCTACGACAGGGGAAAGAGGAGCAGTACTTC. Its translation: CASSLRQGKEEQYF.

This clone was counted only a few times. The chain couples TRBV7-8 to TRBJ1-5, with 8 bases identical to TRBD1. Losses at the gene ends were 3 bases for V and 2 bases for J; bases not matched to a gene: 0. CDR1 and CDR2 (germline): SGHVS, FQNEAQ. This CDR3 comprises 14 residues. The CDR3 is CASSLTGGNQPQHF. The DNA for the CDR3 is TGTGCCAGCAGCTTGACAGGGGGCAATCAGCCCCAGCATTTT.

The chain employs TRBV10-2 and TRBJ2-7; 7 bases agree with TRBD1. Losses at the gene ends were 8 bases for V and 1 base for J; bases not matched to a gene: 11. There are 15 residues in the CDR3. The germline V gene encodes CDR1 WSHSY and CDR2 SAAADI. The CDR3 loop is CASGSYNRGSYEQYF. The CDR3 coding sequence is TGCGCCAGCGGGTCCTACAACAGGGGATCCTACGAGCAGTACTTC.

The rearrangement links TRBV7-3 to TRBJ2-1; D gene uncertain. This CDR3 contains 13 residues. V lost 4 bases and J 4 bases, leaving 8 bases between the germline ends. The germline gives CDR1 SGHTA, CDR2 FQGTGA. Written as DNA, the CDR3 is TGTGCCAGCAGCTCTCAGAGATACAATGAGCAGTTCTTC. This translates into CASSSQRYNEQFF.

This clone appeared a few times. The chain has TRBV4-1 and TRBJ2-5, with D perhaps assigned TRBD1 or TRBD2 (6 bases each). The CDR3 consists of 16 residues. Per germline, CDR1 MGHRA and CDR2 YSYEKL. V was pared by 0 bases and J by 6 bases, with 17 bases between. The CDR3 coding sequence is TGCGCCAGCAGCCAAGATCGGGGGCGGGATTGGAAGACCCAGTACTTC. Its translation is CASSQDRGRDWKTQYF.

V is TRBV5-8 and J is TRBJ2-7, with TRBD1 matching over 7 bases. Trimming took 9 bases from V and 1 from J; bases not matched to a gene: 10. Per germline, CDR1 SGHTS and CDR2 YDEGEE. The CDR3 covers 14 residues. The CDR3 DNA reads TGTGCCAACCGACGACAGGGTGGGTCCTACGAGCAGTACTTC. Its protein product is CANRRQGGSYEQYF.

The chain joins TRBV6-5 to TRBJ1-4, with D tentatively TRBD1 (6 bases). Trimming took 5 bases from V and 6 from J, leaving 10 bases between them. The CDR3 runs to 13 residues. Germline V gene sequence: CDR1 MNHEY, CDR2 SVGAGI. The CDR3, as DNA: TGTGCCAGCAGTAGGGAGGGGGATGAAAAACTGTTTTTT. It is translated as CASSREGDEKLFF.

The chain couples TRBV5-1 to TRBJ2-3, with D perhaps matching TRBD1 or TRBD2 (5 bases each). The CDR3 is 16 amino acids. Deletions cut 4 bases from V and 6 bases from J, with 21 bases between. CDR1 is SGHRS and CDR2 is YFSETQ in the germline V gene. Written as DNA, the CDR3 is TGCGCCAGCAGCCTAAACCCAGGGAGCCCAGGGGATACGCAGTATTTT. This encodes CASSLNPGSPGDTQYF.

The genes are TRBV9 and TRBJ2-5; the D is unclear. Trimming took off 3 bases at V and 1 base at J, with 1 base between the two ends. CDR3 length equals 11 residues. The germline V gene has CDR1 SGDLS and CDR2 YYNGEE. CDR3 loop: CASSAQETQYF. The DNA for the CDR3 is TGTGCCAGCAGCGCCCAAGAGACCCAGTACTTC.

V gene TRBV5-1 combines with J gene TRBJ2-5; 8 bases are shared with TRBD2. Germline CDR1 reads SGHRS; CDR2 reads YFSETQ. The CDR3 sequence is 16 residues long. Trimming at V came to 4 bases and at J to 1 base, leaving 9 bases not matched to a gene. CDR3 DNA sequence: TGCGCCAGCAGCCTGGGGACTAGGGGATTCCAAGAGACCCAGTACTTC. Encoded protein: CASSLGTRGFQETQYF.

Concerning this clone: The germline gene is not matched at one end of the junction; a read error may be the cause. The chain links TRBV5-1 to TRBJ2-3, with D possibly being TRBD2 (5 bases). The CDR3 totals 13 residues. Germline values: CDR1 SGHRS, CDR2 YFSETQ. The CDR3 region has the DNA TGCGCCAGCAGCTTTTCTAGCAGAGATACGCAGTATTTT. This encodes CASSFSSRDTQYF.

The chain couples TRBV14 to TRBJ2-5; D is unclear. Deletions cut 5 bases from V and 0 bases from J, with 10 bases between. Per germline, CDR1 SGHDN and CDR2 FVKESK. This CDR3 has 14 residues. For the CDR3, the DNA is TGTGCCAGCAGCAGAAGCAGGAACCAAGAGACCCAGTACTTC. It yields the protein CASSRSRNQETQYF.

The chain uses TRBV7-2 and TRBJ2-5; maybe TRBD2 (6 bases). CDR1 SGHTA and CDR2 FQGNSA come from the germline V gene. V lost 5 bases, J lost 4 bases, and 8 bases lay in between. There are 12 residues in the CDR3. CDR3 amino acids: CASSIGGETQYF. The CDR3 region has the DNA TGTGCCAGCAGCATCGGGGGAGAGACCCAGTACTTC.

The gene calls are TRBV5-8 and TRBJ2-5, with D perhaps TRBD2 (6 bases). Germline CDR1 is SGHTS and CDR2 is YDEGEE. The CDR3 has 14 residues. Between the trimmed V and J ends, which lost 3 bases and 5 bases, there was a span of 14 bases. The CDR3 protein is CASSSGVGYETQYF. The CDR3 bases are TGTGCCAGCAGCTCGGGAGTTGGCTATGAGACCCAGTACTTC.

V and J are TRBV5-1 and TRBJ1-4, with TRBD1 as a possible D gene (6 bases). Germline values: CDR1 SGHRS, CDR2 YFSETQ. The V gene lost 6 bases and the J gene lost 2 bases, with 14 bases spanning the gap. This CDR3 spans 15 amino acids. The CDR3 sequence is CASTPGARTNEKLFF. The CDR3 DNA sequence: TGCGCCAGCACTCCGGGGGCTCGGACTAATGAAAAACTGTTTTTT.